This TCR beta chain emerged from a study of shared clonotypes between healthy human individuals. Study conclusions and caveats: Around 5.4% of naive CD4 clonotypes were common to a handful of donors.

The J segment lost 6 bases and the V segment lost 6 bases, leaving 10 bases of the junction unmatched. Germline CDR1 is MNHNS and CDR2 is SASEGT. This CDR3 is 15 amino acids long. Some clones are missing from TCRdb's copy, which holds only in-frame ones; the method was immunoSEQ multiplex PCR. The sample lists approximately 100,000 clones, about 63% occurring once. As to this clone: Its target is unknown.

The authors combined CD45RO+ cells with CCR7-negative CD45RA+ TemRA cells as CD8 memory. The sample was memory CD8+ T cells sorted from blood. Described subset: CD45RO+ cells pooled with CCR7-negative TemRA cells. The chain carries TRBV6-1 and TRBJ1-2, with 10 nucleotides matching TRBD1. This TCR was recovered from a woman aged 25 to 39 in good health. CDR3 residues: CASRAPKTGGHGYTF. The DNA of the CDR3 is TGTGCCAGCAGAGCCCCAAAGACAGGGGGCCATGGCTACACCTTC.